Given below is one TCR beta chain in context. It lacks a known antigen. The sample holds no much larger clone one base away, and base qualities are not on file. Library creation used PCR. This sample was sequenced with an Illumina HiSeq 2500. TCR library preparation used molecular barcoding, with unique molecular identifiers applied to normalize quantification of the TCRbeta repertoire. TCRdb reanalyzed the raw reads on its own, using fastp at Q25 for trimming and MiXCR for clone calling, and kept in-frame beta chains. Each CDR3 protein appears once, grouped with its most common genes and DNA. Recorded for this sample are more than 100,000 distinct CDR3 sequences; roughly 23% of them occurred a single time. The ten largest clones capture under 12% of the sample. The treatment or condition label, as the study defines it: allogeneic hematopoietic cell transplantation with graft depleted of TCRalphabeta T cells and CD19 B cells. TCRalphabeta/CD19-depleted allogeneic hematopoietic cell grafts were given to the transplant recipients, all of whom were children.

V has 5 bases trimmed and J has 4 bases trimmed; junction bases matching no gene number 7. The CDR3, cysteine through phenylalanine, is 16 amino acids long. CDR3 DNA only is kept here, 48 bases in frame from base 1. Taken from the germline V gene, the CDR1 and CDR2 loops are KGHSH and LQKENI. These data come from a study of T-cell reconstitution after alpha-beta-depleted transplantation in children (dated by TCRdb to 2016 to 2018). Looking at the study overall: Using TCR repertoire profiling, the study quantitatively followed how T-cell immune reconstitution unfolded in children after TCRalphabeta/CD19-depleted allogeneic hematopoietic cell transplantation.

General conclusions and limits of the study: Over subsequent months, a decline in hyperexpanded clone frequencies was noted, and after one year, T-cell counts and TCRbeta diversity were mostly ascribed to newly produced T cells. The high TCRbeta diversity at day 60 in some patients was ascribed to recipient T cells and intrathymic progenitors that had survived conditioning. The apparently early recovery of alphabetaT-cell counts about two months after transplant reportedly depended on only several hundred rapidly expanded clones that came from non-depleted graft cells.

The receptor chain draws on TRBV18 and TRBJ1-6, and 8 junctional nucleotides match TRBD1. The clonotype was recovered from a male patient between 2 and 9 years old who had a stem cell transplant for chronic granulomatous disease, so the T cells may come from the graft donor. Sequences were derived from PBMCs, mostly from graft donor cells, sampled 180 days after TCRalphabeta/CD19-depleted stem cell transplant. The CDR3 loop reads CASSTRTGTYNSPLHF. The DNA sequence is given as TGTGCCAGCTCAACCCGGACAGGGACTTATAATTCACCCCTCCACTTT.